A single sample gave rise to the 2 T cell receptor beta chains below, sequenced in a study of shared T cell receptors in the human thymus (dated by TCRdb to the early 2020s). The library came from the immunoSEQ multiplex PCR assay. TCRdb obtained this table from immuneACCESS and retained in-frame rearrangements with V and J assigned. These tables miss some clones; where compared with another copy, unresolved V genes account for less than half of the shortfall, and the remainder is unexplained. Counted in this sample were some 720,000 clones; roughly 90% of them appeared once. 0.0095% to 0.011% of the sample goes to the ten largest clones. The sample was also reused in another study, on human thymus T cells.

The material sequenced was thymocytes. Receptors were obtained from a boy younger than two with a congenital heart defect. Donor details come from another sample of the same person, matched by shared clones.

The chain recombines TRBV6-5 with TRBJ1-2; 7 bases are shared with TRBD1. V lost 2 bases, J lost 5 bases, and 8 bases stayed unmatched. The germline gives CDR1 MNHEY, CDR2 SVGAGI. The CDR3 covers 15 residues. For the CDR3, the DNA is TGTGCCAGCAGTTACCATCGACAGGGTTTTTATGGCTACACCTTC. This encodes CASSYHRQGFYGYTF.

This clone was seen a single time. The chain carries TRBV27 and TRBJ1-1, with 8 nucleotides matching TRBD1. The CDR3 totals 15 residues. V gave up 3 bases and J gave up 1 base; unmatched junction bases: 4. In germline, CDR1 is MNHEY, CDR2 SMNVEV (reference sequence). The CDR3 loop reads CASSFQGQENTEAFF. The CDR3, as DNA: TGTGCCAGCAGTTTCCAGGGACAGGAGAACACTGAAGCTTTCTTT.